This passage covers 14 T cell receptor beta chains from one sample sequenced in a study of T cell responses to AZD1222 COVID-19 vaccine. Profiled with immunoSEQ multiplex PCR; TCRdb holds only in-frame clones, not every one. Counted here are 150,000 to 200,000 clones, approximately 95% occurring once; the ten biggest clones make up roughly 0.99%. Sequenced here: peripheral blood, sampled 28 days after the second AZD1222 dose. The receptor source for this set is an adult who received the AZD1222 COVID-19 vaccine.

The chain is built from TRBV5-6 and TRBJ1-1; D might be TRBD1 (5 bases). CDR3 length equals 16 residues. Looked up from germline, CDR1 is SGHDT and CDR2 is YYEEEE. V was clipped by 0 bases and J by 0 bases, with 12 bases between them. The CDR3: CASSLAGRLLNTEAFF. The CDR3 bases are TGTGCCAGCAGCTTGGCGGGGCGTCTATTGAACACTGAAGCTTTCTTT.

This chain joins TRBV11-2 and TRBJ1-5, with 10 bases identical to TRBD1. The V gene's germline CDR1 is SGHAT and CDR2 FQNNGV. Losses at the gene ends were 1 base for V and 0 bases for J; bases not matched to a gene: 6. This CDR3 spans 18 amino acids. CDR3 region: CASSLGVRTGGSNQPQHF. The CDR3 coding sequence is TGTGCCAGCAGCTTAGGGGTACGGACAGGGGGTAGCAATCAGCCCCAGCATTTT.

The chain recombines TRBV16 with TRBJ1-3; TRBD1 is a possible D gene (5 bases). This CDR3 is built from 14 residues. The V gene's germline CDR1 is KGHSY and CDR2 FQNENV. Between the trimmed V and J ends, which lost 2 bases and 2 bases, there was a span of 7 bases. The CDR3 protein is CASSQGTAGNTIYF. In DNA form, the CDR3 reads TGTGCCAGCAGCCAAGGGACGGCTGGAAACACCATATATTTT.

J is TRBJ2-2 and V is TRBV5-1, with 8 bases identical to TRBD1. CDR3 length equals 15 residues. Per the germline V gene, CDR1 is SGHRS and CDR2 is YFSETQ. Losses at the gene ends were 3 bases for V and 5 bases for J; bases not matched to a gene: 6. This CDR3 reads CASSSGQGRTGELFF. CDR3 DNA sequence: TGCGCCAGCAGCTCCGGACAGGGAAGGACCGGGGAGCTGTTTTTT.

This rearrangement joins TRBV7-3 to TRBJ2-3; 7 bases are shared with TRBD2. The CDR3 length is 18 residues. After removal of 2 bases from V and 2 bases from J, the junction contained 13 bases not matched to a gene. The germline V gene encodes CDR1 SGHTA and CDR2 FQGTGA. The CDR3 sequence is CASSLDGVRGTNTDTQYF. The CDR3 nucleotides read TGTGCCAGCAGCTTAGACGGGGTTCGGGGGACTAACACAGATACGCAGTATTTT.

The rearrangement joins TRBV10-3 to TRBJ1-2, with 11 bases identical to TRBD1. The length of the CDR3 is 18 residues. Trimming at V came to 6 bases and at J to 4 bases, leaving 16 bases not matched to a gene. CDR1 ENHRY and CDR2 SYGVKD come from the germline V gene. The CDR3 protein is CAISPRRTGGAAGYGYTF. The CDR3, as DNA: TGTGCCATCAGCCCCCGCCGGACAGGGGGCGCCGCCGGCTATGGCTACACCTTC.

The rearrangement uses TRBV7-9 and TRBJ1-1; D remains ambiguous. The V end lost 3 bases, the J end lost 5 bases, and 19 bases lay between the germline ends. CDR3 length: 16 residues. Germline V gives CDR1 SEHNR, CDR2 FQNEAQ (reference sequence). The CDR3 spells CASSFPSNLRGTEAFF. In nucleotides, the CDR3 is TGTGCCAGCAGCTTCCCCTCGAACCTGAGAGGGACTGAAGCTTTCTTT. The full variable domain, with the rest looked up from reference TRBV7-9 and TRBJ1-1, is DTGVSQNPRHKITKRGQNVTFRCDPISEHNRLYWYRQTLGQGPEFLTYFQNEAQLEKSRLLSDRFSAERPKGSFSTLEIQRTEQGDSAMYLCASSFPSNLRGTEAFFGQGTRLTVV.

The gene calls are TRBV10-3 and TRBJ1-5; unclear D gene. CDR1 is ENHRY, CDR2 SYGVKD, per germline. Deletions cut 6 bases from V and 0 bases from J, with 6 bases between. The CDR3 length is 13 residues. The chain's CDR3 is CAIRGDSNQPQHF. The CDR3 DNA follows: TGTGCCATCAGAGGAGATAGCAATCAGCCCCAGCATTTT.

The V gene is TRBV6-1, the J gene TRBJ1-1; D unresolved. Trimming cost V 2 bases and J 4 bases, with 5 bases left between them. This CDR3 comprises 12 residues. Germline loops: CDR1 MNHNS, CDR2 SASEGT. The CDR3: CASSESGTEAFF. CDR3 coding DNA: TGTGCCAGCAGTGAATCGGGCACTGAAGCTTTCTTT.

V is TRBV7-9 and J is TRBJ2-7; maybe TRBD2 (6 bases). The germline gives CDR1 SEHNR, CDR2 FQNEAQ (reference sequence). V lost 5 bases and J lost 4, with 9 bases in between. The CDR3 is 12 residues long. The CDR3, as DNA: TGTGCCAGCAGCACGGGGGATTACGAGCAGTACTTC. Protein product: CASSTGDYEQYF.

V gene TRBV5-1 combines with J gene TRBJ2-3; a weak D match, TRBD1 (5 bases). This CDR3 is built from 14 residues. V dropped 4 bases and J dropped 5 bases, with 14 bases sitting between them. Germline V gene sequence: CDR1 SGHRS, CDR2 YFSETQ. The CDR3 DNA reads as TGCGCCAGCAGCGGAGACAGTTTCGGAGATACGCAGTATTTT. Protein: CASSGDSFGDTQYF.

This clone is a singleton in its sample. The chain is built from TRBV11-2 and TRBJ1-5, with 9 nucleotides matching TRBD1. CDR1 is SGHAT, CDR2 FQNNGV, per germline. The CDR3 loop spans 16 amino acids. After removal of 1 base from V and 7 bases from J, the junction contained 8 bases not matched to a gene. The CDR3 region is CASSLGRTGVGQPQHF. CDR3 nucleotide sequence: TGTGCCAGCAGCTTAGGGCGGACAGGGGTCGGACAGCCCCAGCATTTT.

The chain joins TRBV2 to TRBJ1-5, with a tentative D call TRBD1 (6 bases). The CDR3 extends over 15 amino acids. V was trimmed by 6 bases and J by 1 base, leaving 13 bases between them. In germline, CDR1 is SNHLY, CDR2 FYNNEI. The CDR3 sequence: CASRRDTLSNQPQHF. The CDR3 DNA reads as TGTGCCAGCAGACGGGACACCCTGAGCAATCAGCCCCAGCATTTT.

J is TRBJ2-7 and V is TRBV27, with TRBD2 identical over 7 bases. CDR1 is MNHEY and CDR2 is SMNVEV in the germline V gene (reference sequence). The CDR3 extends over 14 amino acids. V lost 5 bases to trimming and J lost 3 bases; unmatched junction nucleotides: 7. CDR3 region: CASSPGGTYYEQYF. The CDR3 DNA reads TGTGCCAGCAGTCCCGGGGGGACGTACTACGAGCAGTACTTC.